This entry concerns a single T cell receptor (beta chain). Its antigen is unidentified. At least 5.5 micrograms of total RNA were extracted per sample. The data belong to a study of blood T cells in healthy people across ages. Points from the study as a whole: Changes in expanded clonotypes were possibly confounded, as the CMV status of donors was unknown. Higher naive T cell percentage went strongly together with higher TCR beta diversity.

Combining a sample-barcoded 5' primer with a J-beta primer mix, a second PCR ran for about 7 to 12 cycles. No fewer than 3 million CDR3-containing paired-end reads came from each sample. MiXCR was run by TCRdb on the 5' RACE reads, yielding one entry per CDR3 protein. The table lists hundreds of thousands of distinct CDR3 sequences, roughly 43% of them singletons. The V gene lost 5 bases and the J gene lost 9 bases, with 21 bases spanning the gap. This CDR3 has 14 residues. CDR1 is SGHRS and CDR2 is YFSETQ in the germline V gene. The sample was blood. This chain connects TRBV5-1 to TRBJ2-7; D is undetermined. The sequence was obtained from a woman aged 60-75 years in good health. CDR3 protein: CASSPTQTATGQYF. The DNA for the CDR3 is TGCGCCAGCAGTCCCACCCAAACAGCGACCGGGCAGTACTTC.